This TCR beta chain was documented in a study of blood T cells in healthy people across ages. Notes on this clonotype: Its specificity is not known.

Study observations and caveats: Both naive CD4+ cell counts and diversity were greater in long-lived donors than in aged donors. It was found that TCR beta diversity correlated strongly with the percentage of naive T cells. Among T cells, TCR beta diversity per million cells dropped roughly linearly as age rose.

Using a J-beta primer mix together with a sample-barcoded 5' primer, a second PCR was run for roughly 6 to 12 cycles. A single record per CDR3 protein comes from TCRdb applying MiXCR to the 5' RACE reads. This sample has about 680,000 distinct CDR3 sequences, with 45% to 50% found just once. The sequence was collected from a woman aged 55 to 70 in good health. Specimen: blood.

The CDR3 loop is CSVAPLGTGQETQYF. CDR3 DNA sequence: TGCAGCGTTGCCCCGTTGGGGACAGGGCAAGAGACCCAGTACTTC. J is TRBJ2-5 and V is TRBV29-1; 9 bases agree with TRBD1. The V gene's germline CDR1 is SQVTM and CDR2 ANQGSEA. V trimming: 4 bases; J trimming: 2 bases; junction bases outside the gene matches: 8. The CDR3 is 15 amino acids.